The 24 T cell receptor beta chains listed next were all sequenced from one sample in a study of blood T cell repertoires in COVID-19. Assay: immunoSEQ multiplex PCR; the TCRdb copy retains only in-frame clones and omits some. The sample consists of under 25,000 clones, 87% of them appearing once. Source material: peripheral blood. Every receptor here comes from a human donor with active COVID-19. The donor label of this sample is uncertain.

This clone is categorized as large. The gene calls are TRBV7-3 and TRBJ2-2; D is possibly TRBD2 (5 bases). Trimming took 6 bases from V and 6 from J, leaving 17 bases between them. Germline lookup yields CDR1 SGHTA and CDR2 FQGTGA. The CDR3 has 15 residues. CDR3 sequence reads: CASSPDAGIPGELFF. The CDR3 region has the DNA TGTGCCAGCAGTCCGGACGCGGGTATCCCCGGGGAGCTGTTTTTT.

This clone showed up just once. This CDR3 reads CASSAQQGQETQYF. Written as DNA, the CDR3 is TGTGCCAGCAGCGCACAACAGGGACAAGAGACCCAGTACTTC. V is TRBV11-2 and J is TRBJ2-5; perhaps TRBD1 as D (6 bases). Germline V lookup: CDR1 SGHAT, CDR2 FQNNGV. The CDR3 runs 14 residues. Trimming shortened V by 5 bases and J by 2 bases, and 12 bases separated the two germline ends.

This clone was recorded once. The chain recombines TRBV7-2 with TRBJ2-3; 7 bases fit TRBD1. The V and J ends lost 4 bases and 2 bases, in that order; junction bases with no gene match: 9. Germline values: CDR1 SGHTA, CDR2 FQGNSA. This CDR3 has 16 residues. The CDR3 coding sequence is TGTGCCAGCAGCTCAGAACCGGGACAGCACACAGATACGCAGTATTTT. Translation: CASSSEPGQHTDTQYF. The full variable domain, its missing parts supplied by reference TRBV7-2 and TRBJ2-3, is GAGVSQSPSNKVTEKGKDVELRCDPISGHTALYWYRQSLGQGLEFLIYFQGNSAPDKSGLPSDRFSAERTGGSVSTLTIQRTQQEDSAVYLCASSSEPGQHTDTQYFGPGTRLTVL.

J is TRBJ2-1 and V is TRBV28; 11 bases agree with TRBD2. There are 14 residues in the CDR3. Trimming at V came to 7 bases and at J to 9 bases, leaving 8 bases not matched to a gene. Germline lookup yields CDR1 MDHEN and CDR2 SYDVKM. The CDR3: CASTYSGRALEQFF. DNA of the CDR3: TGTGCCAGCACCTATAGCGGGAGGGCACTTGAGCAGTTCTTC. Filled out from reference TRBV28 and TRBJ2-1, the complete variable domain reads DVKVTQSSRYLVKRTGEKVFLECVQDMDHENMFWYRQDPGLGLRLIYFSYDVKMKEKGDIPEGYSVSREKKERFSLILESASTNQTSMYLCASTYSGRALEQFFGPGTRLTVL.

This chain joins TRBV30 and TRBJ1-5, with D uncertain. V lost 1 base and J 6 bases, leaving 13 bases between the germline ends. The CDR3 has 14 amino acids. CDR1 GTSNPN and CDR2 SVGIG come from the germline V gene (reference sequence). This CDR3 is CAWSAPGEVQPQHF. CDR3 DNA: TGTGCCTGGAGTGCTCCCGGGGAGGTTCAGCCCCAGCATTTT.

This chain uses TRBV7-9 with TRBJ2-2; 7 bases are a match to TRBD1. The length of the CDR3 is 18 residues. Losses at the gene ends were 2 bases for V and 7 bases for J; bases not matched to a gene: 16. CDR1 and CDR2 (germline): SEHNR, FQNEAQ (reference sequence). The CDR3 is CASSLRMTGIGSDGELFF. The CDR3 DNA reads as TGTGCCAGCAGCTTAAGGATGACAGGGATCGGTTCGGACGGGGAGCTGTTTTTT.

The chain couples TRBV7-2 to TRBJ2-7; 8 nucleotides agree with TRBD1. This CDR3 contains 17 residues. V lost 2 bases and J lost 0; bases outside the gene matches: 9. Germline V gene lookup returns CDR1 SGHTA and CDR2 FQGNSA. In DNA, the CDR3 is TGTGCCAGCAGCTTAATTTCAGGGGGCTTGAGCTCCTACGAGCAGTACTTC. Its translation is CASSLISGGLSSYEQYF.

J is TRBJ2-5 and V is TRBV11-3; TRBD2 aligns across 7 bases. This CDR3 spans 15 amino acids. The germline gives CDR1 SGHNT, CDR2 YENEEA. Trimming at V came to 1 base and at J to 5 bases, leaving 7 bases not matched to a gene. The CDR3 DNA is TGTGCCAGCAGCTTAGCCTGGGAGGGCCACGAGACCCAGTACTTC. This encodes CASSLAWEGHETQYF.

The chain couples TRBV6-2 or TRBV6-3 to TRBJ2-2; D is perhaps TRBD2 (5 bases). From germline, CDR1 is MNHEY and CDR2 SVGEGT. The CDR3 spans 14 residues. The germline V and J ends were trimmed by 2 bases and 4 bases, with 8 bases remaining between them. The DNA of the CDR3 is TGTGCCAGCAGTTACGGTAGCGCCACCGGGGAGCTGTTTTTT. Translating it yields CASSYGSATGELFF.

The J gene is TRBJ1-3, the V gene TRBV19; D is undetermined. This CDR3 contains 14 residues. The germline V gene encodes CDR1 LNHDA and CDR2 SQIVND (reference sequence). The V end was cut by 7 bases, the J end by 0 bases, with 10 bases between. CDR3 in amino acids: CASTLGSSGNTIYF. The CDR3 DNA follows: TGTGCCAGTACCCTGGGCAGCTCTGGAAACACCATATATTTT.

The chain joins TRBV6-5 to TRBJ2-7; TRBD1 is a possible D gene (5 bases). With 7 bases removed from V and 6 bases from J, the gap between germline ends came to 16 bases. Germline V gene data show CDR1 as MNHEY and CDR2 as SVGAGI. This CDR3 spans 13 amino acids. CDR3 sequence reads: CASITTGRPEQYF. The DNA for the CDR3 is TGTGCCAGCATCACAACAGGAAGGCCCGAGCAGTACTTC.

The V call is TRBV18, the J call TRBJ2-1; 7 bases line up with TRBD1. The germline V gene has CDR1 KGHSH and CDR2 LQKENI. With 2 bases clipped from V and 4 bases from J, the junction kept 8 bases outside the gene matches. The CDR3 is 16 amino acids. Here the CDR3 reads CASSPGTAKSYNEQFF. In nucleotides, the CDR3 is TGTGCCAGCTCACCAGGGACAGCTAAATCTTACAATGAGCAGTTCTTC.

The chain couples TRBV5-4 to TRBJ2-1; 9 nucleotides agree with TRBD1. This CDR3 contains 14 residues. The junction had 6 bases not matched to a gene; V was cut back by 4 bases and J by 7 bases. The germline V gene encodes CDR1 SGHNT and CDR2 YYREEE (reference sequence). CDR3: CASSPPGQGNEQFF. The CDR3 DNA reads TGTGCCAGCAGCCCCCCGGGACAGGGAAATGAGCAGTTCTTC.

This rearrangement joins TRBV7-2 to TRBJ2-7; no clear D. The CDR3 runs 15 residues. V was cut by 1 base and J by 7 bases, with 17 bases left in between. The germline CDR1 and CDR2 sequences are SGHTA and FQGNSA. CDR3 nucleotides: TGTGCCAGCAGCTTAGGAACTCACTGGTATCGGGAGCAGTACTTC. Translated, it gives CASSLGTHWYREQYF.

The chain links TRBV7-9 to TRBJ2-1, with 7 positions matching TRBD2. V was pared by 2 bases and J by 8 bases, with 6 bases of the junction left unmatched. CDR1 and CDR2 (germline): SEHNR, FQNEAQ (reference sequence). The CDR3 totals 14 residues. The CDR3 sequence: CASSLSPAGHEQFF. The CDR3, as DNA: TGTGCCAGCAGCTTATCCCCAGCGGGACATGAGCAGTTCTTC.

V gene TRBV19 combines with J gene TRBJ2-5, with D unresolved. The V gene lost 10 bases and the J gene lost 4 bases, with 13 bases spanning the gap. This CDR3 has 12 amino acids. Germline V CDR1 and CDR2: LNHDA, SQIVND (reference sequence). This CDR3 reads CATMGQPETQYF. For the CDR3, the DNA is TGTGCCACCATGGGCCAGCCAGAGACCCAGTACTTC.

This clone was counted between two and nine times. This chain connects TRBV11-2 to TRBJ2-7, with 7 bases fitting TRBD2. This CDR3 comprises 15 residues. The V segment lost 5 bases and the J segment 4 bases; nucleotides outside the gene matches: 11. CDR1 and CDR2 (germline): SGHAT, FQNNGV. CDR3 in DNA: TGTGCCAGCAGCCGACGCGCTAGCGGACCTTACGAGCAGTACTTC. Protein product: CASSRRASGPYEQYF.

The gene calls are TRBV4-3 and TRBJ2-2; 8 bases match TRBD2. The CDR3 spans 17 residues. The germline gives CDR1 LGHNA, CDR2 YSLEER. The ends lost 2 bases at V and 7 bases at J; junction bases unmatched: 12. Written as DNA, the CDR3 is TGCGCCAGCAGCCAATCCAGCGGGAGATATTTACTCGGGGAGCTGTTTTTT. Protein product: CASSQSSGRYLLGELFF.

V usage is TRBV12-3 or TRBV12-4 and J usage is TRBJ2-2, with TRBD2 as a possible D gene (5 bases). The CDR3 consists of 13 residues. With 8 bases removed from V and 9 bases from J, the gap between germline ends came to 16 bases. CDR3 loop: CASQYGAARELFF. In nucleotides, the CDR3 is TGTGCCAGCCAATATGGAGCGGCCCGGGAGCTGTTTTTT.

The CDR3 spells CASEHPASAAGELFF. DNA of the CDR3: TGCGCCAGCGAACACCCGGCCTCGGCGGCCGGGGAGCTGTTTTTT. This chain connects TRBV23-1 to TRBJ2-2; D not resolved. TRBV23-1 qualifies as an ORF whose function is uncertain. This CDR3 region has 15 residues. The ends were cut back, 8 bases at V and 6 bases at J, with 19 bases in the middle.

The gene calls are TRBV21-1 and TRBJ2-4; no DNA check was done on the table's D call, TRBD1. TRBV21-1 is a pseudogene segment. The CDR3 spans 15 residues. The CDR3 DNA sequence: TGTGCCAGCAGCAAATCGGGACACCGGGAAAACATTCAGTACTTC. Its translation is CASSKSGHRENIQYF.

V gene TRBV11-2 combines with J gene TRBJ1-2; no firm D call. Germline V lookup: CDR1 SGHAT, CDR2 FQNNGV. The CDR3 is 14 residues long. V gave up 5 bases and J gave up 4 bases, with 14 bases separating them. In DNA form, the CDR3 reads TGTGCCAGCAGCCTTGGTGACGGGTCCTATGGCTACACCTTC. It encodes CASSLGDGSYGYTF.

The gene calls are TRBV30 and TRBJ1-5; 7 nucleotides agree with TRBD1. J was trimmed by 4 bases and V by 8 bases; bases with no gene match: 8. The CDR3 runs 13 residues. Germline V lookup: CDR1 GTSNPN, CDR2 SVGIG (reference sequence). The CDR3 coding sequence is TGTGCCGGAGGGACAGTTAGTAATCAGCCCCAGCATTTT. It is translated as CAGGTVSNQPQHF.

The rearrangement joins TRBV7-2 to TRBJ2-1; D may be TRBD2 (5 bases). Trimming took off 1 base at V and 0 bases at J, with 10 bases between the two ends. This CDR3 is built from 16 residues. CDR1 is SGHTA, CDR2 FQGNSA, per germline. The CDR3 DNA sequence: TGTGCCAGCAGCTTAGGCCCCCGGGGCTCCTACAATGAGCAGTTCTTC. Translation: CASSLGPRGSYNEQFF.